The rows below give T cell receptor beta chains drawn from one sample of a study of identifying expanded T cells in peripheral blood. Method: immunoSEQ multiplex PCR; TCRdb's copy keeps in-frame clones and lacks some. This table has around 100,000 clones, around nine tenths appearing once. Material: blood. The source is a person aged 18-70 years in good health. CDR3s include the opening cysteine and the closing phenylalanine or tryptophan. The order of the fields is V gene, J gene, CDR3 length, CDR3 protein.

V: TRBV5-1; J: TRBJ1-1; length: 15; CDR3: CASSPARTVNTEAFF
V: TRBV7-2; J: TRBJ2-7; length: 15; CDR3: CASSLTRDVLTEQYF
V: TRBV6-1; J: TRBJ1-2; length: 12; CDR3: CASSLTNYGYTF
V: TRBV4-3; J: TRBJ2-1; length: 15; CDR3: CASSQGGRELAEQFF
V: TRBV6-5; J: TRBJ2-3; length: 14; CDR3: CASSYELAGDTQYF
V: TRBV11-2; J: TRBJ1-1; length: 14; CDR3: CASSSWPGATEAFF
V: TRBV9; J: TRBJ1-6; length: 15; CDR3: CASSGGRGSNSPLHF
V: TRBV10-3; J: TRBJ1-5; length: 15; CDR3: CAISEGRDRVQPQHF
V: TRBV27; J: TRBJ2-7; length: 16; CDR3: CASSPRLAGGPYEQYF
V: TRBV27; J: -; length: 14; CDR3: CASRRMPSSYEQYF
V: TRBV28; J: TRBJ2-7; length: 12; CDR3: CASGLGPYEQYF
V: TRBV6-5; J: TRBJ2-7; length: 14; CDR3: CASSYGDGDYEQYF
V: TRBV7-9; J: TRBJ1-4; length: 14; CDR3: CASSFPPGSEKLFF